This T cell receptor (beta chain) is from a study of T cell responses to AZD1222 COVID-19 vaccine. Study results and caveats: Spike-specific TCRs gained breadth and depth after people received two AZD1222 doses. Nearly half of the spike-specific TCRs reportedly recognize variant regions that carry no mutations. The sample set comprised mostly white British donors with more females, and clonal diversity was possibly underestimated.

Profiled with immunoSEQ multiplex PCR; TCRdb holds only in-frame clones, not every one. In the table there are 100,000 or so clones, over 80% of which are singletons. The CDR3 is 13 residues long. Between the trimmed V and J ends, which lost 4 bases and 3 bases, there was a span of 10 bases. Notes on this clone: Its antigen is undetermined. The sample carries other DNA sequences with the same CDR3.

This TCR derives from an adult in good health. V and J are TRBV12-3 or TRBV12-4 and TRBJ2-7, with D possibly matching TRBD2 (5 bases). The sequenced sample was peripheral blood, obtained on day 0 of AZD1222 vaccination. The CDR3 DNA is TGTGCCAGCAGTTCGTTAACTAGCTACGAGCAGTACTTC. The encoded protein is CASSSLTSYEQYF.